Below are 16 T cell receptor beta chains sequenced from a single sample in a study of T cell responses to AZD1222 COVID-19 vaccine. Measured with immunoSEQ multiplex PCR; TCRdb has only the in-frame clones, and not every one. The sample consists of 70,000 to 95,000 clones, roughly 90% of them appearing once. The input for sequencing was peripheral blood, taken on day 0 of MenACWY control vaccination. The receptor set was obtained from an adult in good health.

The rearrangement uses TRBV2 and TRBJ2-7; D is ambiguous. CDR3 length: 12 amino acids. CDR1 and CDR2 (germline): SNHLY, FYNNEI. Trimming cost V 7 bases and J 3 bases, with 10 bases left between them. Here the CDR3 DNA reads TGTGCCAGCAAGGGCCGCCGCTACGAGCAGTACTTC. It translates to CASKGRRYEQYF.

The chain recombines TRBV5-1 with TRBJ1-4; no clear D gene. The V end was cut by 5 bases, the J end by 5 bases, with 13 bases between. Germline V CDR1 and CDR2: SGHRS, YFSETQ. CDR3 length: 14 residues. CDR3 sequence (DNA): TGCGCCAGCAGAGGGTCAGGAGAAAATGAAAAACTGTTTTTT. Encoded protein: CASRGSGENEKLFF.

V and J are TRBV11-3 and TRBJ2-1; TRBD1 or TRBD2 may be the D gene (5 bases each). V was shortened by 1 base and J by 0 bases, with 13 bases between the two germline ends. The CDR3 contains 17 residues. Germline CDR1 SGHNT, CDR2 YENEEA. The CDR3 bases are TGTGCCAGCAGCTTAGTGAGAGGGGTTAGCTCCTACAATGAGCAGTTCTTC. Its translation: CASSLVRGVSSYNEQFF.

This clone was picked up one time. The rearrangement links TRBV6-5 to TRBJ1-5; weak D call: TRBD1 (5 bases). Trimming stripped 6 bases from V and 1 base from J, with 13 bases between. The CDR3 spans 15 residues. Germline loops: CDR1 MNHEY, CDR2 SVGAGI. The CDR3 bases are TGTGCCAGCAGGCGTCGAGGGGTGAGCAATCAGCCCCAGCATTTT. It codes for CASRRRGVSNQPQHF.

The chain employs TRBV7-6 and TRBJ1-1; no reliable D call. Germline-derived CDR1 and CDR2 are SGHVS and FNYEAQ. V shed 4 bases and J shed 1 base, with 22 bases lying between them. This CDR3 has 18 residues. The CDR3 loop is CASSSQLNPGRKNTEAFF. The CDR3, as DNA: TGTGCCAGCAGCTCCCAATTGAACCCGGGCAGGAAGAACACTGAAGCTTTCTTT.

The rearrangement joins TRBV5-8 to TRBJ2-5; D ambiguous. This CDR3 is built from 14 residues. V lost 1 base and J lost 2, with 9 bases in between. Germline V CDR1 and CDR2: SGHTS, YDEGEE. CDR3 in DNA: TGTGCCAGCAGCTTGTATGTAGGACAAGAGACCCAGTACTTC. Its protein product is CASSLYVGQETQYF.

The rearrangement joins TRBV7-2 to TRBJ2-3, with D perhaps TRBD1 or TRBD2 (5 bases each). From germline, CDR1 is SGHTA and CDR2 FQGNSA. V lost 5 bases and J lost 5, with 17 bases in between. The CDR3 runs to 15 residues. CDR3 amino acids: CASSPGTAEVDTQYF. Here the CDR3 DNA reads TGTGCCAGCAGCCCAGGGACGGCCGAGGTAGATACGCAGTATTTT.

The chain is built from TRBV18 and TRBJ1-3; D is undetermined. Germline V CDR1 and CDR2: KGHSH, LQKENI. V shed 3 bases and J shed 4 bases, with 13 bases lying between them. There are 15 residues in the CDR3. CDR3 protein: CASSPFVQTGNTIYF. Written as DNA, the CDR3 is TGTGCCAGCTCACCGTTCGTCCAGACGGGAAACACCATATATTTT.

The chain recombines TRBV27 with TRBJ2-1; no clear D. V was clipped by 3 bases and J by 6 bases, with 18 bases between them. CDR3 length equals 16 residues. The germline V gene has CDR1 MNHEY and CDR2 SMNVEV (reference sequence). This chain's CDR3 is CASSFRVRSLGNEQFF. CDR3 DNA: TGTGCCAGCAGTTTTCGGGTCAGGTCCTTGGGCAATGAGCAGTTCTTC.

The genes are TRBV11-2 and TRBJ1-6, with a tentative D call TRBD1 (6 bases). CDR3 length: 15 residues. Trimming left V 5 bases short and J 10 bases short, with 18 bases between. CDR1 and CDR2 from the germline V gene are SGHAT and FQNNGV. CDR3 sequence reads: CASSQNREFGSPLHF. In DNA, the CDR3 is TGTGCCAGCAGCCAAAACAGGGAATTTGGGTCACCCCTCCACTTT.

Comments on this clone: A read error is possible here, since a much larger clone lies one base away. The V gene is TRBV4-2, the J gene TRBJ1-3; D call uncertain. V was trimmed by 0 bases and J by 2 bases, leaving 14 bases between them. Germline V gene lookup returns CDR1 LGHNA and CDR2 YNFKEQ. This CDR3 has 17 amino acids. As DNA, the CDR3 is TGTGCCAGCAGCCAAGATTGGAAGGGATCGACTGGAAACACCATATATTTT. As protein: CASSQDWKGSTGNTIYF.

The genes are TRBV7-2 and TRBJ2-3; possible D gene TRBD1, 7 bases. CDR1 and CDR2 (germline): SGHTA, FQGNSA. The ends were cut back, 1 base at V and 3 bases at J, with 11 bases in the middle. CDR3 length equals 15 residues. The chain's CDR3 is CASSLVAGGTDTQYF. In nucleotides, the CDR3 is TGTGCCAGCAGCTTAGTGGCAGGGGGGACAGATACGCAGTATTTT.

The V gene is TRBV5-1, the J gene TRBJ1-3; D is uncertain. CDR1 is SGHRS and CDR2 is YFSETQ in the germline V gene. This CDR3 region has 14 residues. V lost 2 bases to trimming and J lost 3 bases, with 9 bases between them. CDR3 nucleotides: TGCGCCAGCAGCTTTGGCGGGGTTGGAAACACCATATATTTT. It encodes CASSFGGVGNTIYF.

The rearrangement uses TRBV27 and TRBJ2-7, with D uncertain. The CDR3 contains 13 residues. The germline CDR1 and CDR2 sequences are MNHEY and SMNVEV (reference sequence). V was shortened by 2 bases and J by 7 bases, with 12 bases between the two germline ends. CDR3 residues: CASSLTILEEQYF. CDR3 sequence (DNA): TGTGCCAGCAGTTTAACTATTTTGGAGGAGCAGTACTTC.

The chain combines TRBV28 with TRBJ1-2; D perhaps matches TRBD1 (6 bases). This CDR3 comprises 13 residues. Between the trimmed V and J ends, which lost 5 bases and 7 bases, there was a span of 14 bases. The germline gives CDR1 MDHEN, CDR2 SYDVKM. The CDR3: CASSEGTGSGYTF. CDR3 DNA sequence: TGTGCCAGCAGTGAGGGCACAGGGAGTGGCTACACCTTC.

The CDR3 region is CASSLAPLAGETQYF. CDR3 DNA sequence: TGTGCCAGCAGCTTGGCCCCACTAGCGGGGGAGACCCAGTACTTC. This sequence joins TRBV5-6 and TRBJ2-5, with TRBD2 matching 10 bases. The junction had 4 bases not matched to a gene; V was cut back by 0 bases and J by 5 bases. The CDR3 is made up of 15 amino acids. CDR1 is SGHDT, CDR2 YYEEEE, per germline.